This T cell receptor (beta chain) was recovered during a study of cytomegalovirus exposure and HLA in healthy donors (dated by TCRdb to the late 2010s). Context from the whole study: According to an earlier analysis of 587 of the donors, about 170 million T cells yielded 90 million to 130 million unique TCR beta sequences and around 300 Gb of sequence data. An early release covering approximately 600 HLA-typed donors comprised 300 to 350 gigabases of sequencing data and around 80 million unique TCR sequences. Of the roughly 400 genotyped donors, approximately 80% were placed in the genetic ancestry cluster associated with self-reported Caucasian donors. The study aimed to test whether signatures of past pathogen exposure could be identified by cataloging public T cell receptors. The study used immunosequencing to profile the T cell repertoires of under 700 subjects and linked those repertoires to cytomegalovirus serostatus. Along with the approximately 650-subject first cohort, a separate validation cohort of 120 different subjects was used. To predict cytomegalovirus infection status, the study brought together high-throughput TCR immunosequencing, statistical association of individual TCRs with disease status, and machine learning. A later analysis re-examined previously published TCR beta repertoires from just over 650 donors and added high-resolution HLA genotyping to investigate patterns of TCR occurrence. In the later analysis, no new phenotypic data were used to find candidate immune exposures; instead, reliance was placed on TCR beta sequences and their occurrence across donors. To decide whether each TCR beta V gene segment behaved as functional or pseudogenic, an earlier analysis of some 600 of the donors relied on high-throughput TCR beta sequencing. Donor age, sex, ethnicity and CMV serostatus were collected together with the repertoire data. A later genetic analysis used genome-wide SNP genotypes for about 65% of the roughly 700 donors, treating that subset as a discovery cohort. Every repertoire in the discovery cohort had been generated on one and the same sequencing platform. Both class I and class II loci were covered by HLA typing, at four-digit resolution. Typing coverage differed by locus: A, B, C, DRB1 and DQB1 were typed in roughly 620-630 donors, DQA1 in about 500, DPA1 in approximately 600, and DPB1 in 472. Four or five DR-DQ haplotypes were handled as single units for association and clustering because linkage in the cohort was strong. Across under 500 genotyped donors of the cohort, an average of about 220,000 unique TCR beta nucleotide sequences per donor were sequenced, and 15% to 20% of those sequences were non-productive.

CDR1 KGHSH and CDR2 LQKENI were looked up in the germline V gene. The CDR3, cysteine through phenylalanine, is 16 amino acids long. Of the read, only the CDR3 DNA is kept; its 48 bases are in frame from base 1. V was cut back by 2 bases and J by 6 bases, leaving a gap of 17 bases between them. The library was built by means of the immunoSEQ multiplex PCR assay. For the multiplex PCR, a mixture combining 60 forward primers for TCR Vbeta segments and 13 reverse primers for TCR Jbeta segments was used. A multiplex PCR assay on genomic DNA amplified the CDR3 region of rearranged TCR beta genes. The Illumina HiSeq System was used to sequence the amplified TCR beta libraries as 87-base-pair reads. As for how the authors treated the data: A later analysis tallied roughly 78 million unique TCR beta chains across the 666 repertoires, and approximately 12 million of those chains were shared by two or more donors. A nearest-neighbor algorithm error-corrected the raw reads and collapsed the reads into unique sequences, merging closely related sequences to remove PCR and sequencing errors. Alignment of CDR3 sequences to IMGT reference sequences was used to assign V, D and J gene segments. For a sequence to be retained, a match of at least six nucleotides to both a V gene segment and a J gene segment was required. A rearrangement counted as productive if the CDR3 had no stop codons and remained in frame with V and J, and every other rearrangement counted as non-productive. CDR3 was defined by IMGT convention, running from the second conserved V-encoded cysteine to the conserved J-encoded phenylalanine. The earlier analysis of 500 to 750 of the donors excluded any sequence lacking an unambiguous match to a single V gene segment. An earlier analysis of around 600 of the donors classified V segments as functional when productive rearrangements were above 56.7% and as segregating when the standard deviation between donors was above 5%. To diagnose cytomegalovirus status from the catalog of TCR beta chain sequences, a statistical classification framework was built. V and J gene assignment, in a later analysis, came from comparing TCR nucleotide sequences with IMGT/GENE-DB human TR gene sequences. The TCRdist pipeline was used in a later analysis to assign CDR3 sequences and most-parsimonious VDJ recombination scenarios. A later analysis defined each TCR beta chain by its CDR3 amino acid sequence plus V-gene family, and excluded reads lacking a unique V-gene family. As a way to deal with suspected cross-contamination and a sequencing artifact, a later analysis dropped roughly 620 nucleotide sequences that were highly shared and had low generation probability. In a later analysis, a clonal expansion index for each public chain was calculated from normalized within-repertoire ranks of inferred template counts. In a later analysis, generation probabilities were computed with a VDJ recombination model fitted to out-of-frame rearrangements, and the resulting probabilities were checked against IGoR. A later analysis scored TCR-TCR, TCR-HLA and TCR-CMV co-occurrence with hypergeometric tests, applying a repertoire-size bias correction to TCR pairs. To estimate false discovery rates, a later analysis permuted the HLA or CMV assignments 20 times. A later analysis grouped co-occurring TCRs with DBSCAN, adding TCRdist sequence similarity when clustering within HLA-allele-positive subsets. Co-occurrence clustering excluded repertoires with fewer than 30,000 or more than 120,000 public chains, plus five with anomalous nucleotide sharing. The immuneACCESS repertoire file appears here via TCRdb, limited to in-frame rearrangements. These files lack a portion of the clones; in checked studies, under half of the deficit traces to unresolved V genes, and the cause of the others is not known. Clone size and V and J calls were adopted from that table, with D and trimming inferred from the DNA. This sample comprises about 150,000 clones, about 72% of them detected only once. Roughly 2.1% of the sample comes from the top ten.

In total, approximately 700 healthy bone marrow donors made up the cohort. All cohort members were sampled while nominally healthy, although unrecorded immune exposures were likely present. The donor was CMV seronegative and was included in the group of several hundred seronegative cohort members. Each donor provided a peripheral blood sample, and peripheral blood mononuclear cells were used for TCR beta sequencing. The Qiagen DNeasy Blood Extraction Kit was used to extract genomic DNA from the blood cell samples. General study outcomes and caveats: Only TCR beta chains were sequenced in this cohort, and the absence of alpha or paired-chain data limited detectable features. In a later analysis, over 15,000 TCR beta sequences were associated with specific HLA alleles at a false discovery rate of 0.05. An association between a missense DCLRE1C variant and V-gene and J-gene trimming of TCR beta chains was found in a later genetic analysis and replicated in an independent cohort. CMV serostatus was the only immune exposure information available for the cohort. The authors suggested that the approach could potentially be generalized to other disease states and immunological phenotypes. A later genetic analysis reported fewer N-insertions in productive TCRs among donors in an Asian-associated ancestry cluster than the approximately 700-donor mean. According to a later analysis, parvovirus B19, influenza, CMV and Epstein-Barr virus appeared linked to several top co-occurrence clusters. Linkage disequilibrium might explain the correlated functional status among segregating V segments, but an unknown experimental factor could not be excluded. HLA typing was unavailable for some donors at each locus, so association tests used only the typed subset. An earlier analysis of approximately 530 of the donors showed that most TCR beta V segments appeared in productive rearrangements either about 87% or about 30% of the time, which broadly matched IMGT annotations. Strong co-occurrence of HLA alleles, especially DR and DQ, made assigning TCR associations to individual alleles difficult. A further reported finding was that TCR beta sequences accurately predicted the HLA-A and HLA-B alleles for most subjects in the first cohort. A cluster of highly shared sequence variants was judged likely to be a technical artifact of the sequencing pipeline. The classifier was reported to diagnose cytomegalovirus status with high specificity and sensitivity in both the original and validation cohorts. Most CMV-associated TCR beta chains appeared to be HLA-restricted in a later analysis, and the HLA associations seemed to be driven largely by CMV exposure. Some IMGT-functional V segments, including TRBV6-2 and TRBV6-3, could not be told apart with the 87-base-pair reads, so those segments were excluded. Three of the identified cytomegalovirus-associated TCR beta chains were confirmed in vitro to be specific for cytomegalovirus antigens. In a later analysis, HLA-associated TCR beta chains showed more clonal expansion and lower generation probabilities than non-associated chains that were equally common. According to a later analysis, TCR association rates differed among HLA loci, with DRB1 alleles showing the most associated TCRs and HLA-C alleles showing the fewest. Seventeen rarely observed V segments, including chromosome 9 orphons, were excluded from the earlier analysis of about 600 of the donors because counts were too low. The presence/absence analyses assumed that sequencing depth was roughly uniform across donors, and that assumption may not be true. While some public TCRs were present in many individuals, most TCR sequences turned up only very rarely across donors. A total of 164 TCR beta chains were listed by the study as associated with cytomegalovirus.

A single count supports this clone. The antigen it binds to is not known. The record has no base qualities; no much larger clone is one base away. What was sequenced was PBMCs. The receptor's source is a man in his forties or fifties in good health and CMV-seronegative. The chain is assembled from TRBV18 and TRBJ1-5; TRBD1 could be the D gene, as 6 bases match. This receptor carries the CDR3 CASSPTGTRGSQPQHF. The sequenced DNA: TGTGCCAGCTCACCAACCGGGACCAGGGGTAGTCAGCCCCAGCATTTT.